These 30 T cell receptor beta chains were all obtained from the same sample, sequenced in a study of Ad26.COV2.S vaccination and SARS-CoV-2 variants. Here immunoSEQ multiplex PCR was the method, and the copy in TCRdb shows in-frame clones only, minus some. The profile shows just over 350,000 clones, more than 75% of them singletons. The treatment is: some 20 received Ad26.COV2.S at low or high dose, single or two shots; about 5 received placebo; per-sample allocation not given. Samples were taken on day 63 after the first vaccine or placebo injection. The sample in question was peripheral blood, obtained in a trial of Ad26.COV2.S vaccine versus placebo. The receptors here all came from a person aged 18-60 years who received the Ad26.COV2.S COVID-19 vaccine or a placebo.

The J gene is TRBJ2-5, the V gene TRBV28; D is unresolved. The V gene lost 7 bases and the J gene lost 2 bases, with 11 bases spanning the gap. The CDR3 runs 13 residues. Germline CDR1 reads MDHEN; CDR2 reads SYDVKM. CDR3 loop: CASTREIQETQYF. The CDR3 DNA reads TGTGCCAGCACCCGAGAGATTCAAGAGACCCAGTACTTC.

This chain links TRBV7-6 with TRBJ2-7; tentative D call: TRBD1 (5 bases). CDR3 length equals 13 residues. Looked up from germline, CDR1 is SGHVS and CDR2 is FNYEAQ. V was clipped by 6 bases and J by 3 bases, with 12 bases between them. The DNA of the CDR3 is TGTGCCAGCAGTGGGGCTTTGGGCTACGAGCAGTACTTC. This gives the protein CASSGALGYEQYF.

This chain links TRBV18 with TRBJ2-3, with 9 nucleotides matching TRBD2. Looked up from germline, CDR1 is KGHSH and CDR2 is LQKENI. This CDR3 is 17 amino acids long. V lost 3 bases to trimming and J lost 0 bases; unmatched junction nucleotides: 7. CDR3 coding DNA: TGTGCCAGCTCACCCCTGGGAAGCGGGGGGAGCACAGATACGCAGTATTTT. Its protein is CASSPLGSGGSTDTQYF.

V and J are TRBV29-1 and TRBJ2-3, with D possibly being TRBD2 (6 bases). Trimming stripped 7 bases from V and 0 bases from J, with 11 bases between. This CDR3 is built from 13 residues. CDR1 is SQVTM, CDR2 ANQGSEA, per germline. The CDR3 reads CSAFSGSTDTQYF. CDR3 sequence (DNA): TGCAGCGCGTTTAGCGGAAGCACAGATACGCAGTATTTT.

CDR3 coding DNA: TGTGCCAGCAGTTACGTTAGCGGGAAGCCCTCCTACGAGCAGTACTTC. This codes for CASSYVSGKPSYEQYF. The chain couples TRBV6-2 or TRBV6-3 to TRBJ2-7; TRBD2 aligns across 8 bases. There are 16 residues in the CDR3. J was trimmed by 0 bases and V by 2 bases; bases with no gene match: 6. Germline V CDR1 and CDR2: MNHEY, SVGEGT.

The chain recombines TRBV6-4 with TRBJ1-2; TRBD1 matches at 9 bases. CDR1 MRHNA and CDR2 SNTAGT come from the germline V gene. Trimming cost V 6 bases and J 14 bases; bases outside gene matches: 13. The CDR3 length is 13 residues. CDR3 nucleotide sequence: TGTGCCAGCAGCAGTCCCGGGACAGGGTCGGGGACCTTC. Encoded protein: CASSSPGTGSGTF.

The chain recombines TRBV15 with TRBJ1-1; D uncertain. V dropped 0 bases and J dropped 1 base, with 9 bases sitting between them. This CDR3 is built from 15 residues. Germline loops: CDR1 LNHNV, CDR2 YYDKDF (reference sequence). DNA for the CDR3: TGTGCCACCAGCAGAGAAGCGCACAGGAACACTGAAGCTTTCTTT. Its translation is CATSREAHRNTEAFF.

The rearrangement links TRBV10-2 to TRBJ2-5; TRBD2 matches 10 bases. There are 16 residues in the CDR3. Trimming cost V 0 bases and J 5 bases; bases outside gene matches: 6. Germline lookup yields CDR1 WSHSY and CDR2 SAAADI. The CDR3 region is CASSESSGRVLETQYF. The CDR3 nucleotides read TGCGCCAGCAGTGAGTCAAGCGGGAGGGTCCTTGAGACCCAGTACTTC.

This chain connects TRBV19 to TRBJ2-1; 12 nucleotides agree with TRBD2. This CDR3 spans 15 amino acids. V was clipped by 3 bases and J by 7 bases; unmatched bases: 4. Germline V gene data show CDR1 as LNHDA and CDR2 as SQIVND (reference sequence). Here the CDR3 reads CASSMTSGRRNEQFF. CDR3 DNA: TGTGCCAGTAGTATGACTAGCGGGAGAAGAAATGAGCAGTTCTTC.

V and J are TRBV11-2 and TRBJ1-1, with unresolved D. There are 15 residues in the CDR3. The germline V gene encodes CDR1 SGHAT and CDR2 FQNNGV. Trimming pared 5 bases from V and 1 base from J, leaving 14 bases between. Here the CDR3 DNA reads TGTGCCAGCAGCCTACTAAGTCAACAGAACACTGAAGCTTTCTTT. Its translation: CASSLLSQQNTEAFF.

The chain recombines TRBV6-5 with TRBJ1-2, with D maybe TRBD1 (6 bases). V was trimmed by 7 bases and J by 2 bases, leaving 17 bases between them. The length of the CDR3 is 15 residues. Germline V lookup: CDR1 MNHEY, CDR2 SVGAGI. The CDR3 loop is CASTGRGALNYGYTF. The CDR3 DNA follows: TGTGCCAGCACCGGACGGGGGGCGCTGAACTATGGCTACACCTTC.

The rearrangement uses TRBV9 and TRBJ2-5, with 9 bases lining up with TRBD2. Germline lookup yields CDR1 SGDLS and CDR2 YYNGEE. The CDR3 consists of 18 residues. The ends lost 0 bases at V and 3 bases at J; junction bases unmatched: 12. The CDR3: CASSVAGLAGTREETQYF. As DNA, the CDR3 is TGTGCCAGCAGCGTAGCAGGTCTAGCGGGGACAAGGGAAGAGACCCAGTACTTC.

The chain combines TRBV11-2 with TRBJ1-3, with D perhaps matching TRBD1 (6 bases). CDR1 SGHAT and CDR2 FQNNGV come from the germline V gene. The CDR3 loop spans 16 amino acids. Trimming pared 5 bases from V and 0 bases from J, leaving 14 bases between. CDR3 DNA: TGTGCCAGCAGCGGGGGGGGCAGCAACTCTGGAAACACCATATATTTT. This translates into CASSGGGSNSGNTIYF. Drawing the rest from reference TRBV11-2 and TRBJ1-3, the complete variable domain is EAGVAQSPRYKIIEKRQSVAFWCNPISGHATLYWYQQILGQGPKLLIQFQNNGVVDDSQLPKDRFSAERLKGVDSTLKIQPAKLEDSAVYLCASSGGGSNSGNTIYFGEGSWLTVV.

V usage is TRBV19 and J usage is TRBJ1-1, with D tentatively TRBD1 (6 bases). Deletions cut 9 bases from V and 4 bases from J, with 18 bases between. CDR3 length: 14 amino acids. The V gene's germline CDR1 is LNHDA and CDR2 SQIVND (reference sequence). CDR3 protein: CASSILGGGTEAFF. CDR3 in DNA: TGTGCCAGCTCCATCCTAGGGGGGGGCACTGAAGCTTTCTTT.

This clone was observed a single time. This sequence joins TRBV9 and TRBJ1-6, with TRBD1 as a possible D gene (6 bases). The V gene lost 3 bases and the J gene lost 8 bases, with 12 bases spanning the gap. The CDR3 runs 14 residues. CDR1 is SGDLS and CDR2 is YYNGEE in the germline V gene. The CDR3 nucleotides are TGTGCCAGCAGCGGTGGGGGGGCACATTCACCCCTCCACTTT. It is translated as CASSGGGAHSPLHF.

The genes are TRBV7-2 and TRBJ2-7; 7 nucleotides align to TRBD1. CDR3 length: 15 residues. Germline V CDR1 and CDR2: SGHTA, FQGNSA. Trimming removed 3 bases from V and 2 bases from J; junction bases left unmatched: 7. The chain's CDR3 is CASSLAGTATYEQYF. Here the CDR3 DNA reads TGTGCCAGCAGCTTGGCCGGGACAGCAACCTACGAGCAGTACTTC.

The genes are TRBV19 and TRBJ2-2; possible D gene TRBD2, 6 bases. In germline, CDR1 is LNHDA, CDR2 SQIVND (reference sequence). The CDR3 is 13 amino acids. The V gene lost 5 bases and the J gene lost 5 bases, with 9 bases spanning the gap. The CDR3 region is CASSGRGTGELFF. The DNA of the CDR3 is TGTGCCAGTAGTGGTCGGGGGACCGGGGAGCTGTTTTTT.

The chain's CDR3 is CASRERDSYEQYF. CDR3 nucleotide sequence: TGTGCCAGCAGGGAACGGGATTCTTACGAGCAGTACTTC. The J gene is TRBJ2-7, the V gene TRBV14, with D possibly matching TRBD2 (5 bases). The length of the CDR3 is 13 residues. Germline lookup yields CDR1 SGHDN and CDR2 FVKESK. V was pared by 6 bases and J by 4 bases, with 13 bases between.

The CDR3 loop is CAWSVGGLGQTTQYF. The CDR3 DNA reads as TGTGCCTGGAGTGTAGGGGGACTAGGTCAGACTACGCAGTATTTT. V usage is TRBV30 and J usage is TRBJ2-3, with 8 bases matching TRBD2. This CDR3 is 15 amino acids long. Germline V lookup: CDR1 GTSNPN, CDR2 SVGIG (reference sequence). Unmatched junction bases numbered 10, after V lost 0 bases and J lost 8 bases.

CDR3 sequence: CASSIQGNEPKAFF. The CDR3 bases are TGTGCCAGTAGTATTCAAGGGAATGAACCAAAAGCTTTCTTT. V and J are TRBV19 and TRBJ1-1; D is ambiguous. CDR1 and CDR2 (germline): LNHDA, SQIVND (reference sequence). This CDR3 spans 14 amino acids. V was trimmed by 3 bases and J by 9 bases, leaving 17 bases between them.

The chain joins TRBV7-8 to TRBJ2-7; D is ambiguous. The CDR3 runs to 14 residues. V was shortened by 5 bases and J by 0 bases, with 11 bases between the two germline ends. In germline, CDR1 is SGHVS, CDR2 FQNEAQ. In DNA form, the CDR3 reads TGTGCCAGCAGCCCGCGGACGGACTCCTACGAGCAGTACTTC. It is translated as CASSPRTDSYEQYF.

J is TRBJ2-5 and V is TRBV3-1 (or the pseudogene TRBV3-2); 7 bases are shared with TRBD2. The V gene's germline CDR1 is LGHDT and CDR2 YNNKEL (reference sequence). Trimming removed 0 bases from V and 0 bases from J; junction bases left unmatched: 1. There are 15 residues in the CDR3. The CDR3 here is CASSQEAGYQETQYF. In DNA, the CDR3 is TGTGCCAGCAGCCAAGAAGCGGGGTACCAAGAGACCCAGTACTTC.

V usage is TRBV27 and J usage is TRBJ2-1; unclear D gene. V lost 5 bases and J lost 8, with 19 bases in between. CDR3 length: 15 amino acids. From germline, CDR1 is MNHEY and CDR2 SMNVEV (reference sequence). The CDR3 sequence is CASSIDLKRFHEQFF. The CDR3 nucleotides read TGTGCCAGCAGTATAGACCTTAAACGTTTTCATGAGCAGTTCTTC.

The chain carries TRBV6-2 or TRBV6-3 and TRBJ2-3, with 11 bases identical to TRBD2. The CDR3 covers 17 residues. Germline CDR1 reads MNHEY; CDR2 reads SVGEGT. V was clipped by 6 bases and J by 1 base; unmatched bases: 9. The CDR3 bases are TGTGCCAGCAGCGGTAGCGGGGGGGATCTTGGCACAGATACGCAGTATTTT. This gives the protein CASSGSGGDLGTDTQYF.

The chain joins TRBV6-5 to TRBJ1-5; D is undetermined. CDR1 and CDR2 (germline): MNHEY, SVGAGI. The CDR3 length is 13 residues. V dropped 6 bases and J dropped 4 bases, with 10 bases sitting between them. CDR3 protein: CASSRGGNQPQHF. The CDR3 DNA follows: TGTGCCAGCAGCCGCGGAGGAAATCAGCCCCAGCATTTT.

The chain employs TRBV5-6 and TRBJ1-4; D is perhaps TRBD1 (5 bases). V lost 0 bases, J lost 0 bases, and 12 bases lay in between. Germline loops: CDR1 SGHDT, CDR2 YYEEEE. The CDR3 totals 17 residues. CDR3 region: CASSLGQGTATNEKLFF. The CDR3 DNA sequence: TGTGCCAGCAGCTTGGGGCAGGGTACCGCAACTAATGAAAAACTGTTTTTT.

The CDR3 nucleotides are TGTGCCAGCAGTGAACTAAGGACAGGAGGAGAGCAGTACTTC. This sequence encodes CASSELRTGGEQYF. The V gene is TRBV25-1, the J gene TRBJ2-7; TRBD1 aligns across 7 bases. The CDR3 runs to 14 residues. After removal of 2 bases from V and 7 bases from J, the junction contained 8 bases not matched to a gene. Germline V gives CDR1 MGHDK, CDR2 SYGVNS.

V gene TRBV28 combines with J gene TRBJ2-3; 12 bases fit TRBD2. CDR1 is MDHEN and CDR2 is SYDVKM in the germline V gene. CDR3 length: 18 residues. After removal of 5 bases from V and 6 bases from J, the junction contained 15 bases not matched to a gene. The CDR3 region is CASSQPRLAGEAKDTQYF. The CDR3 DNA reads as TGTGCCAGCAGTCAACCCCGACTAGCGGGAGAAGCGAAGGATACGCAGTATTTT.

This chain links TRBV7-9 with TRBJ1-1, with a possible D match to TRBD1 (5 bases). Trimming removed 0 bases from V and 2 bases from J, with 7 bases in between. CDR1 SEHNR and CDR2 FQNEAQ come from the germline V gene (reference sequence). The CDR3 totals 14 residues. The CDR3: CASSLAGTNTEAFF. The CDR3 coding sequence is TGTGCCAGCAGCTTAGCAGGGACCAACACTGAAGCTTTCTTT.

This clone was picked up one time. The chain has TRBV7-9 and TRBJ2-2, with a possible D match to TRBD2 (6 bases). The CDR3 sequence is 16 residues long. Trimming stripped 4 bases from V and 3 bases from J, with 15 bases between. CDR1 and CDR2 (germline): SEHNR, FQNEAQ (reference sequence). CDR3 nucleotide sequence: TGTGCCAGCAGCTCTAATAACGGGGGTTACACCGGGGAGCTGTTTTTT. Translation gives CASSSNNGGYTGELFF.